This T cell receptor (beta chain) stems from a study of cytomegalovirus exposure and HLA in healthy donors (dated by TCRdb to 2016 to 2017). About the investigation overall: An earlier analysis of some 620 of the donors reported approximately 280 Gb of sequence data and around 120 million unique TCR beta sequences obtained from around 170 million T cells. An early release that covered fewer than 750 HLA-typed donors contained 250 to 350 gigabases of sequencing data and 85 million to 100 million unique TCR sequences. Of the 300 to 500 genotyped donors, over 80% were placed in the genetic ancestry cluster associated with self-reported Caucasian donors. The study aimed to test whether cataloging public T cell receptors could reveal signatures of past pathogen exposure. The study profiled the T cell repertoires of 550 to 700 subjects by immunosequencing and related them to cytomegalovirus serostatus. In addition to the first cohort of roughly 700 subjects, a separate validation cohort of 120 different subjects was used. To predict cytomegalovirus infection status, the study combined high-throughput TCR immunosequencing, statistical association of individual TCRs with disease status, and machine learning. To study patterns of TCR occurrence, a later analysis re-analyzed previously published TCR beta repertoires from under 750 donors and added high-resolution HLA genotyping. Rather than drawing on any new phenotypic data, the later analysis identified candidate immune exposures from TCR beta sequences and the way those sequences occurred across donors. An earlier analysis of approximately 580 of the donors used high-throughput TCR beta sequencing to judge whether each TCR beta V gene segment behaved as functional or pseudogenic. Alongside the repertoire data, information on donor age, sex, ethnicity and CMV serostatus was compiled. Genome-wide SNP genotypes for about three fifths of the roughly 670 donors were used in a later genetic analysis, which treated that subset as a discovery cohort. Every repertoire in the discovery cohort had been generated on one and the same sequencing platform. HLA typing covered class I and class II loci at four-digit resolution. The number of typed donors differed by locus: 629-630 for A, B, C, DRB1 and DQB1; 522 for DQA1; 600 to 610 for DPA1; and 400 to 480 for DPB1. Because of strong linkage in the cohort, four or five DR-DQ haplotypes were treated as single units for association and clustering. Across approximately 400 genotyped donors of the cohort, an average of about 240,000 unique TCR beta nucleotide sequences per donor were sequenced, and approximately 19% of those sequences were non-productive. The paper as a whole reports these results and caveats: In a later genetic analysis, a missense DCLRE1C variant was associated with V-gene and J-gene trimming of TCR beta chains, and the association was replicated in an independent cohort. Compared with the roughly 670-donor mean, donors in an Asian-associated ancestry cluster had fewer N-insertions in productive TCRs, according to a later genetic analysis. A further reported finding was that TCR beta sequences accurately predicted the HLA-A and HLA-B alleles for most subjects in the first cohort. While some public TCRs were present in many individuals, most TCR sequences turned up only very rarely across donors. Because the 87-base-pair reads could not distinguish some IMGT-functional V segments, including TRBV6-2 and TRBV6-3, those segments were excluded. A cluster of highly shared sequence variants was judged likely to represent a technical artifact of the sequencing pipeline. Because counts were too low, roughly 17 rarely observed V segments, including chromosome 9 orphons, were left out of the earlier analysis of 587 of the donors. According to a later analysis, parvovirus B19, influenza, CMV and Epstein-Barr virus appeared linked to several top co-occurrence clusters. When HLA alleles, especially DR and DQ, strongly co-occurred, TCR associations were difficult to assign to individual alleles. HLA typing was unavailable for some donors at each locus, so association tests used only the typed subset. An earlier analysis of roughly 570 of the donors showed that most TCR beta V segments appeared in productive rearrangements either about 87% or about 30% of the time, which broadly matched IMGT annotations. Linkage disequilibrium might explain the correlated functional status among segregating V segments, but an unknown experimental factor could not be excluded. Most CMV-associated TCR beta chains appeared to be HLA-restricted in a later analysis, and the HLA associations seemed to be driven largely by CMV exposure. The classifier was reported to diagnose cytomegalovirus status with high specificity and sensitivity in both the original cohort and the validation cohort. The authors suggested that the approach could potentially be extended to other disease states and immunological phenotypes. A later analysis associated approximately 17,000 TCR beta sequences with specific HLA alleles at a false discovery rate of 0.05. In vitro tests confirmed that a few of the cytomegalovirus-associated TCR beta chains recognize cytomegalovirus antigens. Presence/absence analyses assumed roughly uniform sequencing depth across donors, an assumption that may not hold. CMV serostatus was the only immune exposure information available for the cohort. In a later analysis, the rate of TCR association differed among HLA loci, with DRB1 alleles having the most associated TCRs and HLA-C alleles having the fewest. A total of about 150 TCR beta chains were listed by the study as associated with cytomegalovirus. In a later analysis, HLA-associated TCR beta chains were found to be more clonally expanded and to have lower generation probabilities than equally common non-associated chains. Only TCR beta chains were sequenced in this cohort, and the absence of alpha or paired-chain data limited detectable features.

The CDR3 contains 14 residues, cysteine and phenylalanine counted. Just CDR3 DNA is preserved here, 42 bases in frame from base 1. The trim is 4 bases for V and 0 bases for J, with a gap of 8 bases between the germline ends. CDR1 and CDR2 are read off the germline V gene (reference sequence) as SGHNT and YYREEE. Comment on this clone: Its antigen specificity is not known. One base away there is no much larger clone; base qualities are not given.

The library was prepared using the immunoSEQ multiplex PCR assay. The multiplex PCR relied on a mix of 60 forward primers for TCR Vbeta segments and 13 reverse primers for TCR Jbeta segments. The CDR3 region of rearranged TCR beta genes was amplified from genomic DNA with a multiplex PCR assay. On the Illumina HiSeq System, the amplified TCR beta libraries were sequenced as 87-base-pair reads. The source study handled its data this way. A later analysis tallied around 82 million unique TCR beta chains across the 666 repertoires, and 10 million to 11 million of those chains were shared by two or more donors. A nearest-neighbor algorithm error-corrected the raw reads and collapsed the reads into unique sequences, merging closely related sequences to remove PCR and sequencing errors. V, D and J gene segments were assigned by aligning CDR3 sequences to IMGT reference sequences. For a sequence to be retained, a match of at least six nucleotides to both a V gene segment and a J gene segment was required. Rearrangements were classified as productive when the CDR3 lacked stop codons and remained in frame with V and J, and all other rearrangements were classified as non-productive. CDR3 was defined according to IMGT convention as the region running from the second conserved V-encoded cysteine to the conserved J-encoded phenylalanine. The earlier analysis of about 590 of the donors excluded sequences that lacked an unambiguous match to a single V gene segment. In an earlier analysis of several hundred of the donors, V segments were called functional above 56.7% productive rearrangements and were called segregating when the between-donor standard deviation exceeded 5%. A statistical classification framework was developed to diagnose cytomegalovirus status using the catalog of TCR beta chain sequences. In a later analysis, V and J genes were assigned by comparing TCR nucleotide sequences against IMGT/GENE-DB human TR gene sequences. A later analysis assigned CDR3 sequences and most-parsimonious VDJ recombination scenarios with the TCRdist pipeline. In a later analysis, every TCR beta chain was defined by the combination of its CDR3 amino acid sequence and its V-gene family, and reads without a unique V-gene family were dropped. A later analysis removed several hundred highly shared, low-generation-probability nucleotide sequences to deal with suspected cross-contamination and a sequencing artifact. In a later analysis, a clonal expansion index for each public chain was calculated from normalized within-repertoire ranks of inferred template counts. In a later analysis, generation probabilities were computed with a VDJ recombination model fitted to out-of-frame rearrangements, and the resulting probabilities were checked against IGoR. Hypergeometric tests were used in a later analysis to score TCR-TCR, TCR-HLA and TCR-CMV co-occurrence, with a repertoire-size bias correction applied to the TCR pairs. In a later analysis, false discovery rates were estimated by permuting HLA or CMV assignments 20 times. In a later analysis, co-occurring TCRs were grouped with DBSCAN, and TCRdist sequence similarity was added when clustering was performed within HLA-allele-positive subsets. For co-occurrence clustering, repertoires with fewer than 30,000 or more than 120,000 public chains were excluded, along with a handful of repertoires with anomalous nucleotide sharing. In its TCRdb copy, this immuneACCESS table keeps in-frame sequences only and misses some clones. Where compared with another copy, unresolved V genes explain less than half of these, and the others have no known cause. V and J calls and clone size are as listed in that table; D and trimming were resolved from the DNA. This sample lists some 270,000 clones; about four fifths were detected once. More than 0.3% of the sample comes from the top ten.

In total, approximately 700 healthy bone marrow donors made up the cohort. All cohort members were sampled while nominally healthy, although unrecorded immune exposures were likely present. The donor was CMV seronegative and belonged to the group of roughly 330 seronegative cohort members. A peripheral blood sample was provided by each donor, and peripheral blood mononuclear cells were used for TCR beta sequencing. The Qiagen DNeasy Blood Extraction Kit was used to extract genomic DNA from the blood cell samples. The chain is encoded by TRBV5-4 joined to TRBJ2-1; no D segment can be confidently identified. This sequence originates from a girl aged 2-10 years in good health and CMV-seronegative. The sequenced sample consisted of PBMCs. CDR3 sequence: CASSPPGSYNEQFF. The nucleotide sequence is TGTGCCAGCAGCCCCCCAGGCTCCTACAATGAGCAGTTCTTC.